This TCR beta chain was identified in a study of blood T cells in healthy people across ages. The germline V gene has CDR1 SGHRS and CDR2 YFSETQ. The CDR3 has 17 residues. V lost 0 bases, J lost 0 bases, and 10 bases lay in between. Primed by a sample-barcoded 5' primer and a J-beta primer mix, a second PCR proceeded for roughly 6 to 12 cycles. TCRdb analysed the 5' RACE reads with MiXCR anew, one entry per CDR3 protein. Among approximately 700,000 distinct CDR3 sequences listed, about a third were seen once. The sequenced sample consisted of blood. This chain links TRBV5-1 with TRBJ2-6; D might be TRBD1 or TRBD2, each matching 5 bases. This receptor was identified in a woman of 80 years or more in good health. The CDR3 DNA sequence: TGCGCCAGCAGCTTGGGGGGACGGACCTCTGGGGCCAACGTCCTGACTTTC. It specifies CASSLGGRTSGANVLTF.